The T cell receptor (beta chain) described here comes from a study of tissue T cells after allogeneic stem cell transplantation. Across the study: Graft-versus-host disease patients received grafts, four unmodified and three CD34-selected to deplete T cells. Study outcomes and limitations: Tissue-detected TCR repertoire was only partly captured by blood and spleen T cells. The study did not identify alloreactive or antigen-specific tissue TCRs, and some clones might be persisting host cells. Within patients, tissue anatomy strongly shaped TCR repertoire composition.

Concerning this clone itself: Its specificity is not known. Other DNA variants within this sample encode the same CDR3.

Enrolled prospectively were adult allogeneic hematopoietic cell transplant recipients whose graft-versus-host disease was steroid-refractory. Germline V gene lookup returns CDR1 SGHRS and CDR2 YFSETQ. The CDR3 contains 14 residues. Trimming removed 0 bases at V and 4 bases at J, with 7 bases between. Assay: immunoSEQ multiplex PCR; the TCRdb copy retains only in-frame clones and omits some. The sample lists 3,000 or so clones, approximately 67% seen once, with about 16% in the top ten. This sequence joins TRBV5-1 and TRBJ1-4; D not certain. The TCR sequence derives from a male patient at least 60 years old with steroid-refractory graft-versus-host disease after an allogeneic stem cell transplant. Some T cells may be the graft donor's. Sequences were derived from ascending colon tissue, sampled at autopsy. CDR3 in DNA: TGCGCCAGCAGCTTGGCCGGAGTTAATGAAAAACTGTTTTTT. This sequence encodes CASSLAGVNEKLFF.